These T cell receptor beta chains were read from a single sample in a study of CD8 T cells in ankylosing spondylitis. One entry per CDR3 protein results from TCRdb running MiXCR on the 5' RACE reads. The profile shows about 800,000 distinct CDR3 sequences, 12% of them singletons. The sequencing sample was made of blood, either unsorted or a sorted T cell fraction (not recorded which). Receptors were obtained from a male donor with ankylosing spondylitis. The CDR3 runs from the conserved cysteine through the conserved F or W.

J: TRBJ2-3
V: TRBV20-1
CDR3: CSARVGYAQYF

J: TRBJ2-3
V: TRBV20-1
CDR3: CSARDQGTSTQYF

J: TRBJ2-1
V: TRBV18
CDR3: CASSPRQGPPQKQFF

J: TRBJ2-1
V: TRBV18
CDR3: CASSLRQGGSYNEQFF

J: TRBJ2-7
V: TRBV5-1
CDR3: CASSWGASPEGEQYF

J: TRBJ1-4
V: TRBV5-1
CDR3: CASSRGGTPLATNEKLFF

J: TRBJ2-5
V: TRBV20-1
CDR3: CSASGNSETQYF

J: TRBJ1-4
V: TRBV6-1
CDR3: CASRFATTNEKLFF

J: TRBJ2-3
V: TRBV24-1
CDR3: CATSDTRTSGDTQYF

J: TRBJ1-1
V: TRBV5-5
CDR3: CASSLYAEAFF

J: TRBJ1-6
V: TRBV20-1
CDR3: CSARDGYSPLHF

J: TRBJ2-3
V: TRBV24-1
CDR3: CATSDSKRGHTDTQYF

J: TRBJ2-7
V: TRBV5-1
CDR3: CASSPRTSRSSYEQYF

J: TRBJ2-1
V: TRBV20-1
CDR3: CSARVGVKGLAGGNEQFF

J: TRBJ2-7
V: TRBV20-1
CDR3: CSAGPGLLEQYF

J: TRBJ2-1
V: TRBV7-9
CDR3: CASSLEGANYNEQFF

J: TRBJ2-3
V: TRBV7-9
CDR3: CASRPAGWGDTQYF

J: TRBJ2-3
V: TRBV15
CDR3: CATTRTDTDTQYF

J: TRBJ2-5
V: TRBV10-3
CDR3: CAISTKSTGGETQYF

J: TRBJ1-1
V: TRBV20-1
CDR3: CSARDNRVGRTEAFF

J: TRBJ2-3
V: TRBV20-1
CDR3: CSARRTSVPDTQYF

J: TRBJ2-7
V: TRBV9
CDR3: CASSVAPGQVGSYEQYF

J: TRBJ1-1
V: TRBV4-3
CDR3: CASSRDLFMNTEAFF

J: TRBJ1-1
V: TRBV10-2
CDR3: CASSDPTGMNTEAFF

J: TRBJ2-1
V: TRBV28
CDR3: CASRCTGGNEQFF

J: TRBJ1-1
V: TRBV6-5
CDR3: CASSYGQGITEAFF

J: TRBJ1-1
V: TRBV6-1
CDR3: CASSNRGTANTEAFF

J: TRBJ2-3
V: TRBV18
CDR3: CASSPFAREQTDTQYF

J: TRBJ2-4
V: TRBV5-1
CDR3: CASSLTAGHRIQYF

J: TRBJ2-3
V: TRBV20-1
CDR3: CSAGLAGDTDTQYF

J: TRBJ1-3
V: TRBV4-3
CDR3: CASSQDRDMAGNTIYF

J: TRBJ1-1
V: TRBV28
CDR3: CASKTGRTEAFF

J: TRBJ1-1
V: TRBV6-6
CDR3: CASSYEGTEAFF

J: TRBJ1-5
V: TRBV6-2/TRBV6-3
CDR3: CASRGGWRNQPQHF

J: TRBJ1-5
V: TRBV19
CDR3: CASSIGNQPQHF